This TCR beta chain appears in the sequencing data of a study of T cell responses to AZD1222 COVID-19 vaccine. Turning to the study itself: Researchers grouped second doses given at about 4 or about 12 weeks into one pool.

The table came from immunoSEQ multiplex PCR; TCRdb's copy has only in-frame clones and leaves some out. The sample carries fewer than 200,000 clones, about nine tenths recorded once. As concerns this clone: Its antigen remains unidentified.

Study results and caveats: The span of vaccine-associated CD4 TCRs extended across spike, with dominance at 160-218 and 743-854. A mostly white British donor set with more females was recruited, and clonal diversity was possibly underestimated.

Trimming removed 4 bases from V and 5 bases from J, with 17 bases in between. This CDR3 is 15 amino acids long. The germline CDR1 and CDR2 sequences are SEHNR and FQNEAQ (reference sequence). The source is an adult in good health. This chain uses TRBV7-9 with TRBJ1-2; D remains ambiguous. The sequencing used peripheral blood, collected on day 0 of AZD1222 vaccination. Here the CDR3 reads CASSSEARSAYGYTF. CDR3 bases: TGTGCCAGCAGCTCCGAGGCGAGGTCCGCTTATGGCTACACCTTC.